The rows below give T cell receptor beta chains drawn from one sample of a study of blood T cell repertoires in COVID-19. This table comes from immunoSEQ multiplex PCR, and its TCRdb copy is limited to in-frame clones, with some not included. The sample lists 70,000 to 90,000 clones, approximately 84% occurring once. Sequenced: peripheral blood. All receptors derive from a human donor in a cohort sampled during active COVID-19. Both conserved end residues are part of each CDR3. D genes are given only for firm matches. The size entry is marked missing in some rows and otherwise reads once, few, many or a size class.

16	TRBV5-6	.	TRBD1	TRBJ2-1	TGTGCCAGCAGCTTGACAGGGGGCCCCTCCTACAATGAGCAGTTCTTC	CASSLTGGPSYNEQFF
14	TRBV21-1	.	.	TRBJ2-5	TGTGCCAGCAGCAAAAGGACAGACAAAGAGACCCAGTACTTC	CASSKRTDKETQYF
13	TRBV6-1	.	.	TRBJ1-2	TGTGCCAGCAGTGAACAGGGTGGCTATGGCTACACCTTC	CASSEQGGYGYTF
14	TRBV7-2	few	TRBD1	TRBJ2-7	TGTGCCAGCAGCTTGGACAGGACCTCCTACGAGCAGTACTTC	CASSLDRTSYEQYF
14	TRBV10-1	.	.	TRBJ1-2	TGCGCCAGCAGTGAAAAAGGGGCGGACTATGGCTACACCTTC	CASSEKGADYGYTF
14	TRBV5-1	.	.	TRBJ2-7	TGCGCCAGCAGCTTGAGTACTGATTCCTACGAGCAGTACTTC	CASSLSTDSYEQYF
17	TRBV11-2	.	TRBD2	TRBJ2-7	TGTGCCAGCAGCTTAGTCTTAGCGGGAGCATACTCCTACGAGCAGTACTTC	CASSLVLAGAYSYEQYF
15	TRBV5-1	.	TRBD1	TRBJ1-6	TGCGCCAGCAGCGCGGACAGGGGTGGGAATTCACCCCTCCACTTT	CASSADRGGNSPLHF
15	TRBV11-2	.	TRBD1	TRBJ2-7	TGTGCCAGCACCCCCACAGGGGCCTCTTTTTACGAGCAGTACTTC	CASTPTGASFYEQYF
14	TRBV5-1	once	.	TRBJ1-1	TGCGCCAGCAGCTTGGTCGGGGGGAACACTGAAGCTTTCTTT	CASSLVGGNTEAFF
17	TRBV21-1	.	.	TRBJ2-5	TGTGCCAGCAGCCGTACTCCCCCAGGGGCGGGGGAAGAGACCCAGTACTTC	CASSRTPPGAGEETQYF
15	TRBV2	.	TRBD1	TRBJ1-5	TGTGCCAGCAGTGGACAGGGCTTAGAGAATCAGCCCCAGCATTTT	CASSGQGLENQPQHF
16	TRBV15	.	.	TRBJ2-2	TGTGCCACCAGCACCCCCGGACAGAGGGTTTACGGGGAGCTGTTTTTT	CATSTPGQRVYGELFF